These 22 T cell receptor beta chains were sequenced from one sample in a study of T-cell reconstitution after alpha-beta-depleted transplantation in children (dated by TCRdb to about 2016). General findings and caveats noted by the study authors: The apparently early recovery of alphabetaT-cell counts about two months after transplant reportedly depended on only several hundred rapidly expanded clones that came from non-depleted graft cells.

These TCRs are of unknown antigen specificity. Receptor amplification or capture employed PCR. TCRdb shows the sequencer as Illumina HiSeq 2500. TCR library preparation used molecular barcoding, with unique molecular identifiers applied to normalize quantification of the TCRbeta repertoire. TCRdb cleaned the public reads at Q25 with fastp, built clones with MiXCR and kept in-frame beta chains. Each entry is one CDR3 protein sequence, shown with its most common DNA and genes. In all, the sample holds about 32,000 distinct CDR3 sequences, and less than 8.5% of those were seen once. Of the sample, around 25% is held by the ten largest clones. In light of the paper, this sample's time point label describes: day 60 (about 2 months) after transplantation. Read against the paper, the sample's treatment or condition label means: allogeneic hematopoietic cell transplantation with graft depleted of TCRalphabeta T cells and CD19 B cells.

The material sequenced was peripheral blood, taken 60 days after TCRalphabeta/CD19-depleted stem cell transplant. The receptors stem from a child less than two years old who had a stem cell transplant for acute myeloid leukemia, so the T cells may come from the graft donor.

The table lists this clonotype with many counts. Here the CDR3 reads CASSFDRAYEQYF. In DNA form, the CDR3 reads TGTGCCAGCAGCTTTGACAGGGCCTACGAGCAGTACTTC. The rearrangement joins TRBV7-2 to TRBJ2-7; 7 bases map to TRBD1. The CDR3 has 13 residues. Germline CDR1 is SGHTA and CDR2 is FQGNSA. The ends lost 3 bases at V and 2 bases at J; junction bases unmatched: 1.

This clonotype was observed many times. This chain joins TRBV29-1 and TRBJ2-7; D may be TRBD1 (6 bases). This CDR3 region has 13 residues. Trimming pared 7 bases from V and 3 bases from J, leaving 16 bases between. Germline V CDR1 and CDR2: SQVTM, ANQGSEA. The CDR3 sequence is CSAVPRGHYEQYF. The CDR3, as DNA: TGCAGCGCCGTCCCCAGGGGTCACTACGAGCAGTACTTC.

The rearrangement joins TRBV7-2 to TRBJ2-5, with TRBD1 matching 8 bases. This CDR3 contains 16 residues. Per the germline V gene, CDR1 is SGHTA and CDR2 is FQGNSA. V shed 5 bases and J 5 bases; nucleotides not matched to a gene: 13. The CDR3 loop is CASSPQIGQGGETQYF. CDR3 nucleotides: TGTGCCAGCAGCCCCCAGATCGGACAGGGTGGGGAGACCCAGTACTTC.

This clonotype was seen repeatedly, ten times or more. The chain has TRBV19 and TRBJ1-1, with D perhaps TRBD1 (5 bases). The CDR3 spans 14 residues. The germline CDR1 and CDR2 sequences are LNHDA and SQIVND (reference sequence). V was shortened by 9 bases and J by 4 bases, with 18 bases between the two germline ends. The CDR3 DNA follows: TGTGCCAGCCGGGGGGAGGTAGTCAGCACTGAAGCTTTCTTT. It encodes CASRGEVVSTEAFF.

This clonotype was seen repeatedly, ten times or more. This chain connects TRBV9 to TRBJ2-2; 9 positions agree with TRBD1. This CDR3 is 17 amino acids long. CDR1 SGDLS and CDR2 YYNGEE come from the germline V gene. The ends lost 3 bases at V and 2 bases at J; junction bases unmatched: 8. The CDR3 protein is CASSGPRTGVNTGELFF. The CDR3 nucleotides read TGTGCCAGCAGCGGACCGCGGACAGGGGTAAACACCGGGGAGCTGTTTTTT.

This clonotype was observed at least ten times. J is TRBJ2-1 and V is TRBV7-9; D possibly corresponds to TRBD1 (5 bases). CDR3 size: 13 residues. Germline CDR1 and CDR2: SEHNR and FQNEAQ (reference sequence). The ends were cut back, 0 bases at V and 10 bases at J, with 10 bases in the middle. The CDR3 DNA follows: TGTGCCAGCAGCTTAGCGACAGAGGAGGAGCAGTTCTTC. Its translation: CASSLATEEEQFF. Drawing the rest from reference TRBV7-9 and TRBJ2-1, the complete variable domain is DTGVSQNPRHKITKRGQNVTFRCDPISEHNRLYWYRQTLGQGPEFLTYFQNEAQLEKSRLLSDRFSAERPKGSFSTLEIQRTEQGDSAMYLCASSLATEEEQFFGPGTRLTVL.

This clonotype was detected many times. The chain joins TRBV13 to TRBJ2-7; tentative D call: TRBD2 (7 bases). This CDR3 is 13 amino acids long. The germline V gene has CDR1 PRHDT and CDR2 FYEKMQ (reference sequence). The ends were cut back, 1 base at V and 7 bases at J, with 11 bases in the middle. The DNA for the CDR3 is TGTGCCAGCAGCTTAGAGAGGGGGGGAGAGCAGTACTTC. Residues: CASSLERGGEQYF.

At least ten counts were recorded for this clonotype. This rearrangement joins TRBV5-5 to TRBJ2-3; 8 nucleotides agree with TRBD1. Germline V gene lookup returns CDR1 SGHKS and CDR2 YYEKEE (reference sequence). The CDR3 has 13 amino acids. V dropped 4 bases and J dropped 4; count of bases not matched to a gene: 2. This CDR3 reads CASSQQGADTQYF. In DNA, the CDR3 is TGTGCCAGCAGCCAACAGGGGGCAGATACGCAGTATTTT.

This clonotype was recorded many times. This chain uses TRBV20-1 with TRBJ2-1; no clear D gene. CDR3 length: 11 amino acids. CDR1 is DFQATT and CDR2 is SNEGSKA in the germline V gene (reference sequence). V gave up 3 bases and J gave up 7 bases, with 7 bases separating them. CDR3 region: CSASLGNEQFF. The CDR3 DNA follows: TGCAGTGCTAGTCTCGGTAATGAGCAGTTCTTC.

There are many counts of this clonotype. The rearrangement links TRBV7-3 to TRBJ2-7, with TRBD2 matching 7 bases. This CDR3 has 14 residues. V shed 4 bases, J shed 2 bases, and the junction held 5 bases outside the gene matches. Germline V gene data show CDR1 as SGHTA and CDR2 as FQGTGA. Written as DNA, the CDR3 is TGTGCCAGCAGCTCTGGGGGGGTTCCCTACGAGCAGTACTTC. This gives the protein CASSSGGVPYEQYF. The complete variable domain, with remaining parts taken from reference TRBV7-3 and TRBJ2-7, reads GAGVSQTPSNKVTEKGKYVELRCDPISGHTALYWYRQSLGQGPEFLIYFQGTGAADDSGLPNDRFFAVRPEGSVSTLKIQRTERGDSAVYLCASSSGGVPYEQYFGPGTRLTVT.

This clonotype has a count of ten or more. The CDR3 is CASSYPPGSSYEQYF. DNA for the CDR3: TGTGCCAGCAGCTACCCGCCAGGGAGCTCCTACGAGCAGTACTTC. This chain joins TRBV7-2 and TRBJ2-7; D may match TRBD1 or TRBD2 (5 bases each). V was cut by 4 bases and J by 0 bases, with 13 bases left in between. Germline V CDR1 and CDR2: SGHTA, FQGNSA. CDR3 length: 15 amino acids.

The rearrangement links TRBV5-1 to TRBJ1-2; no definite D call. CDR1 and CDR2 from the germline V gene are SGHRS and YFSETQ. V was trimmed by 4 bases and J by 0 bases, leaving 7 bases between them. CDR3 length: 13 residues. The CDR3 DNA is TGCGCCAGCAGCGTGGTAGCTAACTATGGCTACACCTTC. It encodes CASSVVANYGYTF.

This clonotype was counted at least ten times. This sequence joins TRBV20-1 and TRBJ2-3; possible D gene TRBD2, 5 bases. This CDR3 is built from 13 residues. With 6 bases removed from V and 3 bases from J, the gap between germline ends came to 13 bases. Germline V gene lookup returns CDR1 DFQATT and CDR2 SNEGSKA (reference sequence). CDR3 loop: CSAPFRGTDTQYF. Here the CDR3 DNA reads TGCAGTGCCCCGTTCCGGGGTACAGATACGCAGTATTTT.

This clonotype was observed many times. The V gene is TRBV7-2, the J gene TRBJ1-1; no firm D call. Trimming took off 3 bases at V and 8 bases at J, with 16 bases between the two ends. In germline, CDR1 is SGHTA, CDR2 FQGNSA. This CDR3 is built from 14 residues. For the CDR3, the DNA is TGTGCCAGCAGCTTGGATTTAACGGACCCAGAAGCTTTCTTT. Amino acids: CASSLDLTDPEAFF.

CDR3 region: CASSLGGWTYEQYF. In DNA, the CDR3 is TGTGCCAGCAGCTTGGGGGGCTGGACCTACGAGCAGTACTTC. The V call is TRBV7-9, the J call TRBJ2-7, with D perhaps TRBD1 or TRBD2 (6 bases each). CDR1 and CDR2 (germline): SEHNR, FQNEAQ (reference sequence). V was cut by 3 bases and J by 2 bases, with 11 bases left in between. The CDR3 loop spans 14 amino acids.

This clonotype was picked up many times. Written as DNA, the CDR3 is TGTGCCAGCAGCTTAGCGGGTCGCAATCAGCCCCAGCATTTT. Translating it yields CASSLAGRNQPQHF. The rearrangement joins TRBV7-9 to TRBJ1-5; no firm D call. Trimming took off 0 bases at V and 2 bases at J, with 5 bases between the two ends. The CDR3 runs to 14 residues. Germline values: CDR1 SEHNR, CDR2 FQNEAQ (reference sequence).

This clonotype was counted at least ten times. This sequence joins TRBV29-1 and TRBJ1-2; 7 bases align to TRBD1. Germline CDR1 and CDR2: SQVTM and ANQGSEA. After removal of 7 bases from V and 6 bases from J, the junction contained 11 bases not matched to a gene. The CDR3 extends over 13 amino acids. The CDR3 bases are TGCAGCGCTATCAGAGACAGGGACGATGGCTACACCTTC. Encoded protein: CSAIRDRDDGYTF.

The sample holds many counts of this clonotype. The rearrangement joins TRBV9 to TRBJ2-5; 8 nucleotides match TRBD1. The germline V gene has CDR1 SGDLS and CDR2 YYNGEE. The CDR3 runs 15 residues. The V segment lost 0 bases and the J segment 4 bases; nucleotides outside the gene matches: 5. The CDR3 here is CASSVGTGPGETQYF. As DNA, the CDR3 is TGTGCCAGCAGCGTAGGGACAGGGCCGGGAGAGACCCAGTACTTC.

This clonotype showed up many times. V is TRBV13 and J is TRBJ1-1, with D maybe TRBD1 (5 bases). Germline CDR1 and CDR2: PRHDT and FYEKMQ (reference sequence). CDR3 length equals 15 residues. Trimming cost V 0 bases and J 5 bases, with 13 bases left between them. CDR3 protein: CASSLGQGYRTEAFF. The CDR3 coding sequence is TGTGCCAGCAGCTTAGGTCAGGGTTATCGGACTGAAGCTTTCTTT.

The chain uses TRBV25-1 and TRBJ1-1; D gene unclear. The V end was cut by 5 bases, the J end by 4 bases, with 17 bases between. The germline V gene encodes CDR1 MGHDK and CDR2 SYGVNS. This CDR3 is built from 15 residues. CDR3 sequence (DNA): TGTGCCAGCAGTACGGACGGTCGGGAGGGCACTGAAGCTTTCTTT. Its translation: CASSTDGREGTEAFF.

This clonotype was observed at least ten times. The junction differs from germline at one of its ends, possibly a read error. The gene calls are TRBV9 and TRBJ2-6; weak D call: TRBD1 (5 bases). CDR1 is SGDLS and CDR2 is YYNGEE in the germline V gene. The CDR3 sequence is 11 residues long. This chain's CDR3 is CASKGDNVLTF. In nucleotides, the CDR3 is TGTGCCAGCAAAGGGGACAACGTCCTGACTTTC.

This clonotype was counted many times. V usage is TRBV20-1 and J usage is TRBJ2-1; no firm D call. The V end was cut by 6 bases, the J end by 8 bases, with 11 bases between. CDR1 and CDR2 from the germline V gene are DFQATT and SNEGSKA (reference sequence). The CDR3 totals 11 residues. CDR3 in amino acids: CSAVGPHEQFF. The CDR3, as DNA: TGCAGTGCCGTAGGGCCCCATGAGCAGTTCTTC.